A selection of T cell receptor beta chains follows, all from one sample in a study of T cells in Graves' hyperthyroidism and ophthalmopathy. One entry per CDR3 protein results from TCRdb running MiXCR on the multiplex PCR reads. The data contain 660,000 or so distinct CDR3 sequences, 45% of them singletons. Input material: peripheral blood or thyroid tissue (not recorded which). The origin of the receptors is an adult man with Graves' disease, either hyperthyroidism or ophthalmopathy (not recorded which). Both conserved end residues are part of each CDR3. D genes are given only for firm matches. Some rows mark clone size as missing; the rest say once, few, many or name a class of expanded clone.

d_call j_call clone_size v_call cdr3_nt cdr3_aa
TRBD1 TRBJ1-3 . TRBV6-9 TGTGCCAGCAGCCTTCGACAGGGACAAGCCGGAGGAAACACCATATATTTT CASSLRQGQAGGNTIYF
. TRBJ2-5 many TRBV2 TGTGCCAGCAGTGATGTTGGGGGTGAGACCCAGTACTTC CASSDVGGETQYF
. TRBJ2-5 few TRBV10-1 TGTGCCAGCAGCCAAGATGGAACAGGGCTTAAACAAGAGACCCAGTACTTC CASSQDGTGLKQETQYF
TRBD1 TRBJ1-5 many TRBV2 TGTGCCAGCAGCCAAGGGACAGGGAATCAGCCCCAGCATTTT CASSQGTGNQPQHF
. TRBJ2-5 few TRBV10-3 TGTGCTAGAGTCGAAGCAGAGACCCAGTACTTC CARVEAETQYF
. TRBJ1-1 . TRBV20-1 TGCAGTGCTAGTGGGGGAGGGGACACTGAAGCTTTCTTT CSASGGGDTEAFF
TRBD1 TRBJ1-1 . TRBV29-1 TGCAGCGTCGACAGGGCCCGGGGGACTGAAGCTTTCTTT CSVDRARGTEAFF
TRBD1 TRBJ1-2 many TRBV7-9 TGTGCCAGCAGCTTTGGACAGGGAATGAGCGGCTACACCTTC CASSFGQGMSGYTF
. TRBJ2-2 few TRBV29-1 TGCAGCGTTGAAGATGGTACGGGGACCGGGGAGCTGTTTTTT CSVEDGTGTGELFF
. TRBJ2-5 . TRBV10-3 TGTGCCATCAGGGCCGGGACGTATCAAGAGACCCAGTACTTC CAIRAGTYQETQYF
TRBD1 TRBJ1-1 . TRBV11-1 TGTGCCAGCAGCCCCCACAGGGGCATCCACACTGAAGCTTTCTTT CASSPHRGIHTEAFF
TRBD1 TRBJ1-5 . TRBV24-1 TGTGCCACCAGGGGGACAGGGTTTGGTCAGCCCCAGCATTTT CATRGTGFGQPQHF
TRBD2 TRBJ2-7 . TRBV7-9 TGTGCCAGCAGCTCCTTAAACCTACTAGCGGGGGGGCTGTACGAGCAGTACTTC CASSSLNLLAGGLYEQYF
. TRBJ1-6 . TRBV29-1 TGCAGCGTGTCCCCCGGGGGCAGCTCACCCCTCCACTTT CSVSPGGSSPLHF
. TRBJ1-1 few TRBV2 TGTGCCAGCAGTGAATCGGGAGTTGGTCCTGAAGCTTTCTTT CASSESGVGPEAFF
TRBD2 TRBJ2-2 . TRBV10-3 TGTGCCATCAGTAGATCGGGACTAGACACCGGGGAGCTGTTTTTT CAISRSGLDTGELFF
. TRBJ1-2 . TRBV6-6 TGTGCCAGCAGTGAGACAGCATATCTCTATGGCTACACCTTC CASSETAYLYGYTF